The rows below give T cell receptor beta chains drawn from one sample of a study of brain T cells in children with intractable seizures. The method was immunoSEQ multiplex PCR; TCRdb's version includes in-frame clones alone and lacks a portion of them. The repertoire includes roughly 110,000 clones, around 94% of them detected once, and 3.8% sits in the top ten. The specimen comprised peripheral blood, sampled at surgery. All receptors come from a boy younger than two with hemimegalencephaly and intractable seizures. CDR3s include the opening cysteine and the closing phenylalanine or tryptophan. D genes are given only for firm matches. Expanded clones are given a class, and other clones once, few, many or no size at all.

clone_size,v_call,j_call,d_call,cdr3_nt,cdr3_aa
NA,TRBV11-2,TRBJ2-1,NA,TGTGCCAGCAGCCTAGCCTACAATGAGCAGTTCTTC,CASSLAYNEQFF
NA,TRBV10-3,TRBJ1-4,TRBD1,TGTGCCATCAGTGCAACGGGACAGGGTAGAGAAAAACTGTTTTTT,CAISATGQGREKLFF
NA,TRBV27,TRBJ2-3,NA,TGTGCCAGCAGTTTAGGCAGGACCCGTTCTACAGATACGCAGTATTTT,CASSLGRTRSTDTQYF
NA,TRBV5-4,TRBJ1-5,NA,TGTGCCAGCAGCTTGGAGGTGGGCACTAATCAGCCCCAGCATTTT,CASSLEVGTNQPQHF
NA,TRBV6-1,TRBJ1-1,NA,TGTGCCAGCAGTTCCCCGACATACACTGAAGCTTTCTTT,CASSSPTYTEAFF
NA,TRBV7-2,TRBJ2-7,TRBD1,TGTGCCAGCAGCATGGGACAGGGGTCGACCTACGAGCAGTACTTC,CASSMGQGSTYEQYF
NA,TRBV28,TRBJ2-2,NA,TGTGCCAGCAGTATTAGGGCCGGGGAGCTGTTTTTT,CASSIRAGELFF
NA,TRBV28,TRBJ2-1,TRBD2,TGTGCCCTTGGGCTAGCGGGAGGCCCTGATCGTACTGAGCAGTTCTTC,CALGLAGGPDRTEQFF
NA,TRBV5-1,TRBJ1-3,TRBD1,TGCGCCAGCGGGACGACAGGGGGAAACACCATATATTTT,CASGTTGGNTIYF
NA,TRBV18,TRBJ2-2,TRBD2,TGTGCCAGCTCGGGACTAGCGGGAGTCACCGGGGAGCTGTTTTTT,CASSGLAGVTGELFF
NA,TRBV6-9,TRBJ2-3,TRBD2,TGTGCCAGCAGTTATCCTAGCGGGAGCACAGATACGCAGTATTTT,CASSYPSGSTDTQYF
NA,TRBV5-4,TRBJ2-1,TRBD2,TGTGCCAGCAGCTCGGGAACTAGCGGGAACAATGAGCAGTTCTTC,CASSSGTSGNNEQFF
NA,TRBV12-5,TRBJ2-1,NA,TGTGCTAGTGCGCTCGCTGGGGACAATGAGCAGTTCTTC,CASALAGDNEQFF
NA,TRBV7-3,TRBJ2-6,NA,TGTGCCAGCAGCTTATTGGGGCAGGAGACACTCTCTGGGGCCAACGTCCTGACTTTC,CASSLLGQETLSGANVLTF
NA,TRBV9,TRBJ2-5,TRBD1,TGTGCCAGCAGTTCCGGGACAGTGAGTCAAGAGACCCAGTACTTC,CASSSGTVSQETQYF
NA,TRBV11-1,TRBJ2-7,NA,TGTGCCAGCAGCTTAGCCCCTCACGGACGCTACGAGCAGTACTTC,CASSLAPHGRYEQYF
NA,TRBV4-3,TRBJ1-2,NA,TGCGCCAGCAGCCAAAAAAACTATGGCTACACCTTC,CASSQKNYGYTF
NA,TRBV3-1/TRBV3-2,TRBJ2-3,TRBD2,TGTGCCAGCAGCCCCCCCTGGCTAGCGGTATTCTCTAGCACAGATACGCAGTATTTT,CASSPPWLAVFSSTDTQYF
NA,TRBV2,TRBJ1-6,TRBD1,TGTGCCAGCAGTTTACAGGGGGCAAGGAGCTCACCCCTCCACTTT,CASSLQGARSSPLHF
NA,TRBV3-1/TRBV3-2,TRBJ2-2,NA,TGTGCCAGCAGCCATCATAGGGGTAACACCGGGGAGCTGTTTTTT,CASSHHRGNTGELFF
NA,TRBV5-6,TRBJ1-3,NA,TGTGCCAGCAGCTTTCGAAGCTCTGGAAACACCATATATTTT,CASSFRSSGNTIYF
NA,TRBV28,TRBJ1-4,TRBD1,TGTGCCAGCAGTGTACAGGGGGCGCGGGAAAAACTGTTTTTT,CASSVQGAREKLFF
NA,TRBV3-1/TRBV3-2,TRBJ2-7,TRBD2,TGTGCCAGCAGCCTAAGACTAGCTCAGGCCCTCGAGCAGTACTTC,CASSLRLAQALEQYF
NA,TRBV9,TRBJ2-1,TRBD2,TGTGCCAGCAGCGAATTAGCGGGCCTCTACAATGAGCAGTTCTTC,CASSELAGLYNEQFF
NA,TRBV13,TRBJ1-6,NA,TGTGCCAGTCGACCAGGGTCTAGCTCCTATAATTCACCCCTCCACTTT,CASRPGSSSYNSPLHF
NA,TRBV5-4,TRBJ2-1,NA,TGTGCCAGCAGCTTAGGTCCCCTAGGGGGCAATGAGCAGTTCTTC,CASSLGPLGGNEQFF
NA,TRBV6-6,TRBJ2-1,NA,TGTGCCAGCAGCCCCTTGGGCAATGAGCAGTTCTTC,CASSPLGNEQFF
NA,TRBV6-4,TRBJ1-5,NA,TGTGCCAGCAGTGTCTACCAAGTCTATAGCAATCAGCCCCAGCATTTT,CASSVYQVYSNQPQHF
NA,TRBV29-1,TRBJ1-2,NA,TGCAGCGTTGGTTTGGCCAGTGACAGACTTAACTATGGCTACACCTTC,CSVGLASDRLNYGYTF
NA,TRBV5-4,TRBJ1-5,NA,TGTGCCAGCAGCTTGGAAGGGGAGGCTAGAGCAACACTTAATCAGCCCCAGCATTTT,CASSLEGEARATLNQPQHF
NA,TRBV29-1,TRBJ2-7,NA,TGCAGCGCCGGCCGGACGAATACCTACGAGCAGTACTTC,CSAGRTNTYEQYF
NA,TRBV6-5,TRBJ1-3,NA,TGTGCCAGCAAGCCGGTATCTGGAAACACCATATATTTT,CASKPVSGNTIYF
NA,TRBV2,TRBJ1-2,TRBD1,TGTGCCAGCACCCAGCAGGGCAGGGGGTACATTGGCTACACCTTC,CASTQQGRGYIGYTF
NA,TRBV7-3,TRBJ2-2,TRBD2,TGTGCCAGCAGCTTAACTAGCGGGAGTGCGGCGAACACCGGGGAGCTGTTTTTT,CASSLTSGSAANTGELFF
NA,TRBV19,TRBJ2-3,NA,TGTGCCAGTAGTCCCCCGTTCGGGACAGATACGCAGTATTTT,CASSPPFGTDTQYF
NA,TRBV5-1,TRBJ2-5,NA,TGCGCCAGCAGCTTAGGTACAGCCACACAAGAGACCCAGTACTTC,CASSLGTATQETQYF
NA,TRBV28,TRBJ2-7,NA,TGTGCCAGCAGTTTAGGGGGCGACGACGAGCAGTACTTC,CASSLGGDDEQYF
NA,TRBV7-9,TRBJ2-1,TRBD2,TGTGCCAGCAGCCTCCGGGAGGAAGAGCAGTTCTTC,CASSLREEEQFF
NA,TRBV4-1,TRBJ2-5,NA,TGCGCCAGCAGCCAAGGGACAGCATCACGGGGGGAGACCCAGTACTTC,CASSQGTASRGETQYF
NA,TRBV18,TRBJ2-7,TRBD1,TGTGCCAGCTCCCAGGGACAGTTGGCTGAGGAGCAGTACTTC,CASSQGQLAEEQYF
NA,TRBV7-6,TRBJ2-3,TRBD2,TGTGCCAGCAGCTCAAGACTAGCGGGAGGGCCAGATACGCAGTATTTT,CASSSRLAGGPDTQYF
NA,TRBV7-9,TRBJ1-4,NA,TGTGCCAGCAGCTTAGGGGGGGCGTCTGAAAAACTGTTTTTT,CASSLGGASEKLFF
NA,TRBV6-5,TRBJ2-3,NA,TGTGCCAGCACCCCCCTGAGTGTGGCGGATACGCAGTATTTT,CASTPLSVADTQYF
NA,TRBV18,TRBJ2-1,TRBD2,TGTGCCAGCTCACCACCTAGCGGGAACCTCAATGAGCAGTTCTTC,CASSPPSGNLNEQFF
once,TRBV25-1,TRBJ2-2,TRBD1,TGTGCCAGCAGTGTAAGGGGGCGATCCACCGGGGAGCTGTTTTTT,CASSVRGRSTGELFF
NA,TRBV28,TRBJ2-6,NA,TGTGCCAGCAGTTTAATGGGCAGAACCTCTGGGGCCAACGTCCTGACTTTC,CASSLMGRTSGANVLTF